This TCR beta chain was recorded in a study of cytomegalovirus exposure and HLA in healthy donors. Study outcomes and limitations: A prior analysis recorded that most TCR beta V segments were productive about 87% or about 30% of the time.

To note about this clone: Its antigen is undetermined.

PCR primers comprised 60 Vbeta and 13 Jbeta primers. Some clones are missing from TCRdb's copy, which holds only in-frame ones; the method was immunoSEQ multiplex PCR. Its table lists about 210,000 clones. The sequencing input was PBMCs. The receptor was isolated from a woman aged 25 to 45 in good health and CMV-seropositive.

CDR3 nucleotide sequence: TGTGCCAGCTCAGCCCGACAGGTTCTCAATCAGCCCCAGCATTTT. Residues: CASSARQVLNQPQHF. The genes are TRBV18 and TRBJ1-5; a weak D match, TRBD1 (6 bases). V was shortened by 5 bases and J by 3 bases, with 14 bases between the two germline ends. Per germline, CDR1 KGHSH and CDR2 LQKENI. The CDR3 runs to 15 residues. Filled out from reference TRBV18 and TRBJ1-5, the complete variable domain reads NAGVMQNPRHLVRRRGQEARLRCSPMKGHSHVYWYRQLPEEGLKFMVYLQKENIIDESGMPKERFSAEFPKEGPSILRIQQVVRGDSAAYFCASSARQVLNQPQHFGDGTRLSIL.